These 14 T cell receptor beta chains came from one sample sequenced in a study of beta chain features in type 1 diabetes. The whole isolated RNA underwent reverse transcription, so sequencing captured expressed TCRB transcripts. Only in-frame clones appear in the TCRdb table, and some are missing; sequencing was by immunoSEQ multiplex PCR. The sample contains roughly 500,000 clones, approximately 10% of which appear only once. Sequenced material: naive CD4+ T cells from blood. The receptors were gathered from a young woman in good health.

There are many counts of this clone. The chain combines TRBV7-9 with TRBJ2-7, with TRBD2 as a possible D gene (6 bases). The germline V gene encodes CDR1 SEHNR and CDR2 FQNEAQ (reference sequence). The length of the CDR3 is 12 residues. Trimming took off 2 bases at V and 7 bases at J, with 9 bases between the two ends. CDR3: CASSLSLAEQYF. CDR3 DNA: TGTGCCAGCAGCTTATCCCTAGCGGAGCAGTACTTC.

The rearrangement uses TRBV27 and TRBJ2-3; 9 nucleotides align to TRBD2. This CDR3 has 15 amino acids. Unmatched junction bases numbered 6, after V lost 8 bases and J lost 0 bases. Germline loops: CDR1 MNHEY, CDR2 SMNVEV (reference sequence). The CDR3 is CASRFLAGSTDTQYF. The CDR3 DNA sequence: TGTGCCAGCCGATTTCTAGCGGGAAGCACAGATACGCAGTATTTT.

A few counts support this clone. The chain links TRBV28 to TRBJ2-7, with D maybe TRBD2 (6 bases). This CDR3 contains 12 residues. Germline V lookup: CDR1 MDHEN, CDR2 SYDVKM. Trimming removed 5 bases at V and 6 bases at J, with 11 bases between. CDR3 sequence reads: CASSAPGLEQYV. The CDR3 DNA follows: TGTGCCAGCAGTGCCCCGGGACTCGAGCAGTACGTC.

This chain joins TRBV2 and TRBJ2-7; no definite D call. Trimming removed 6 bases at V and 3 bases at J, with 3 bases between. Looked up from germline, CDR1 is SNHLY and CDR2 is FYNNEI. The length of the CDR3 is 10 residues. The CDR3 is CASSHYEQYV. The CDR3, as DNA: TGTGCCAGCAGCCACTACGAGCAGTACGTC.

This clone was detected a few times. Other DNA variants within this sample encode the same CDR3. The CDR3 coding sequence is TGTGCCAGCAGCGTTTCGTCCGATACGCAGTATTTT. It is translated as CASSVSSDTQYF. The chain joins TRBV9 to TRBJ2-3; no clear D gene. Trimming cost V 2 bases and J 6 bases, with 7 bases left between them. This CDR3 is built from 12 residues. Germline V gives CDR1 SGDLS, CDR2 YYNGEE.

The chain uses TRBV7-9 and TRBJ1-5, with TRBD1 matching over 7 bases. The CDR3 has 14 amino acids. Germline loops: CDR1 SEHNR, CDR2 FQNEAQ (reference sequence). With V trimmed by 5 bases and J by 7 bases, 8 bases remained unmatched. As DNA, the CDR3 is TGTGCCAGCAGCGCCACAGGGGCGGGGCAGCCCCAGCATTTT. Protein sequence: CASSATGAGQPQHF.

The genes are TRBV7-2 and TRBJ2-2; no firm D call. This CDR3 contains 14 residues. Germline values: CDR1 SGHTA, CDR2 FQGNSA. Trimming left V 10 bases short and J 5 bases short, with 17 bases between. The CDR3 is CATQESSGTGELFF. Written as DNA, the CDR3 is TGTGCCACCCAGGAATCATCCGGAACCGGGGAGCTGTTTTTT. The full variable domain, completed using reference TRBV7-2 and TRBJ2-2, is GAGVSQSPSNKVTEKGKDVELRCDPISGHTALYWYRQSLGQGLEFLIYFQGNSAPDKSGLPSDRFSAERTGGSVSTLTIQRTQQEDSAVYLCATQESSGTGELFFGEGSRLTVL.

The DNA of the CDR3 is TGCAGCGTTGGCTGGAAAAGCTCCTACAATGAGCAGTTCTTC. Its translation is CSVGWKSSYNEQFF. V is TRBV29-1 and J is TRBJ2-1; no definite D call. The CDR3 covers 14 residues. V lost 4 bases and J lost 0, with 10 bases in between. Germline assignment: CDR1 SQVTM and CDR2 ANQGSEA.

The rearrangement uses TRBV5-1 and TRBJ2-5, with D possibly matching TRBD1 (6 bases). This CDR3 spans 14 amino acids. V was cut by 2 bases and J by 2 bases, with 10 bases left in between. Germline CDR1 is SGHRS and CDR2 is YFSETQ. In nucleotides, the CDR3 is TGCGCCAGCAGCTTTACAGGGCCACAAGAGACCCAGTACTTC. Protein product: CASSFTGPQETQYF. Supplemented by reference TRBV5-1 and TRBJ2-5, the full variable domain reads KAGVTQTPRYLIKTRGQQVTLSCSPISGHRSVSWYQQTPGQGLQFLFEYFSETQRNKGNFPGRFSGRQFSNSRSEMNVSTLELGDSALYLCASSFTGPQETQYFGPGTRLLVL.

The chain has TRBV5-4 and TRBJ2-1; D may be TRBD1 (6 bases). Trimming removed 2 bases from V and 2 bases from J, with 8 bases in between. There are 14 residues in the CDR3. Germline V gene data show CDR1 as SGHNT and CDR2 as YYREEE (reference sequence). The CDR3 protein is CASSFTGTYNEQFF. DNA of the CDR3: TGTGCCAGCAGCTTTACAGGGACCTACAATGAGCAGTTCTTC.

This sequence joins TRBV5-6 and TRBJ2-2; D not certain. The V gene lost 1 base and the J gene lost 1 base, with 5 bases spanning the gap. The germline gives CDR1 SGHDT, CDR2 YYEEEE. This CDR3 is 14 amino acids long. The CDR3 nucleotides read TGTGCCAGCAGCTTGACAGTGAACACCGGGGAGCTGTTTTTT. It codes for CASSLTVNTGELFF.

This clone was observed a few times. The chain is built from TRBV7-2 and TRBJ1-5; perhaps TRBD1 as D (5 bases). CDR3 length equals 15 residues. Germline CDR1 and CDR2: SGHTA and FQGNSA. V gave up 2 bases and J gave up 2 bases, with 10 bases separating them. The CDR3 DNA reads TGTGCCAGCAGCTTACGGGGGGGAGGCAATCAGCCCCAGCATTTT. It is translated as CASSLRGGGNQPQHF.

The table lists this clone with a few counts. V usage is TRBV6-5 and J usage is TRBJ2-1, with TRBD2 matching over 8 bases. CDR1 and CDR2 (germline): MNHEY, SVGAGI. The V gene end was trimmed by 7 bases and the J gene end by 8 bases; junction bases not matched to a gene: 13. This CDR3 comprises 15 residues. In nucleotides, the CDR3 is TGTGCCAGCACCCCCCATAGCGGGAAGGTTGATGAGCAGTTCTTC. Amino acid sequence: CASTPHSGKVDEQFF.

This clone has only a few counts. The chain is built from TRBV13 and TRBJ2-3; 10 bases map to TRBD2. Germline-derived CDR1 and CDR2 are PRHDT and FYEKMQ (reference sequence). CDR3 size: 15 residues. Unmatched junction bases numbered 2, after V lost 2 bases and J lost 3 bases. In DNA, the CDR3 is TGTGCCAGCAGCTTAAGGACTAGCGGAACAGATACGCAGTATTTT. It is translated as CASSLRTSGTDTQYF. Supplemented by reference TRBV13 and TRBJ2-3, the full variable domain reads AAGVIQSPRHLIKEKRETATLKCYPIPRHDTVYWYQQGPGQDPQFLISFYEKMQSDKGSIPDRFSAQQFSDYHSELNMSSLELGDSALYFCASSLRTSGTDTQYFGPGTRLTVL.